These T cell receptor beta chains were read from a single sample in a study of T cell changes during pregnancy in multiple sclerosis. Assay: immunoSEQ multiplex PCR; the TCRdb copy retains only in-frame clones and omits some. The table has over 85,000 clones, roughly nine tenths seen once; the top ten hold roughly 0.77%. Sequencing was performed on peripheral blood, taken in the second trimester of pregnancy. The receptors here all came from a female donor in good health, enrolled as a control in a pregnancy study. The CDR3 runs from the conserved cysteine through the conserved F or W. D genes are given only for firm matches. Clone size, where shown, is once, few, many, or a class for clones that have expanded.

j_gene | d_gene | v_gene | abundance | CDR3aa | CDR3nt
TRBJ2-7 | TRBD2 | TRBV5-1 | NA | CASSLEGRTSGLREQYF | TGCGCCAGCAGCTTGGAAGGGCGGACTAGTGGGCTCCGCGAGCAGTACTTC
TRBJ2-1 | NA | TRBV6-5 | NA | CASSYSRVGYNEQFF | TGTGCCAGCAGTTACTCTCGGGTGGGCTACAATGAGCAGTTCTTC
TRBJ2-1 | TRBD2 | TRBV6-4 | NA | CASSPSGGADEQFF | TGTGCCAGCAGTCCCAGCGGGGGGGCCGATGAGCAGTTCTTC
TRBJ2-5 | TRBD1 | TRBV5-4 | NA | CASSLSRDRQETQYF | TGTGCCAGCAGCTTGTCTCGGGACAGGCAAGAGACCCAGTACTTC
TRBJ1-5 | TRBD1 | TRBV19 | NA | CASSPVRTGTVNNQPQHF | TGTGCCAGTAGTCCCGTTCGTACCGGGACAGTAAACAATCAGCCCCAGCATTTT
TRBJ2-3 | TRBD2 | TRBV27 | NA | CASSLPGLAGEKTQYF | TGTGCCAGCAGTCTCCCGGGACTAGCGGGAGAGAAGACGCAGTATTTT
TRBJ2-3 | NA | TRBV20-1 | NA | CSASSDTQYF | TGCAGTGCTAGTTCGGATACGCAGTATTTT
TRBJ1-1 | TRBD1 | TRBV19 | NA | CASSPISVIQGASTEAFF | TGTGCCAGTAGCCCTATTTCGGTGATTCAGGGGGCAAGCACTGAAGCTTTCTTT
TRBJ1-2 | NA | TRBV9 | NA | CASSVGRRGAYDGYTF | TGTGCCAGCAGCGTAGGAAGGAGGGGCGCCTACGACGGCTACACCTTC
TRBJ2-1 | TRBD2 | TRBV2 | NA | CASSEWAGGTYNEQFF | TGTGCCAGCAGTGAATGGGCGGGGGGAACATACAATGAGCAGTTCTTC
TRBJ1-2 | TRBD1 | TRBV18 | NA | CASSRDRVGYTF | TGTGCCAGCTCTCGGGACAGGGTTGGCTACACCTTC
TRBJ1-1 | NA | TRBV30 | many | CAWSGGMTGVNTEAFF | TGTGCCTGGAGTGGAGGAATGACAGGCGTAAACACTGAAGCTTTCTTT
TRBJ2-2 | TRBD2 | TRBV19 | NA | CASSIAAAGTSVGGELFF | TGTGCCAGTAGTATAGCAGCAGCCGGGACTAGCGTTGGCGGGGAGCTGTTTTTT
TRBJ2-7 | TRBD1 | TRBV9 | NA | CASSVEGAALNEQYF | TGTGCCAGCAGCGTAGAGGGGGCAGCCCTAAACGAGCAGTACTTC
TRBJ2-1 | NA | TRBV18 | NA | CASSPRSEQFF | TGTGCCAGCTCACCTAGAAGTGAGCAGTTCTTC
TRBJ1-2 | TRBD1 | TRBV19 | NA | CASSGTGKANYGYTF | TGTGCCAGTAGTGGGACAGGAAAAGCTAACTATGGCTACACCTTC
TRBJ2-3 | NA | TRBV13 | NA | CASSLSSPGLGAQGTYDTQYF | TGTGCCAGCAGCTTAAGTTCCCCTGGTCTCGGAGCACAGGGGACTTACGATACGCAGTATTTT
TRBJ2-7 | TRBD2 | TRBV5-1 | NA | CASSPGLAGGEQYF | TGCGCCAGCAGCCCGGGACTAGCGGGGGGGGAGCAGTACTTC
TRBJ2-1 | TRBD1 | TRBV7-2 | NA | CASSLDVGQGGNEQFF | TGTGCCAGCAGCTTAGACGTCGGACAGGGGGGGAATGAGCAGTTCTTC
TRBJ2-7 | TRBD2 | TRBV5-4 | NA | CASSFGAGNEQYF | TGTGCCAGCAGCTTCGGAGCGGGGAACGAGCAGTACTTC
TRBJ2-3 | TRBD2 | TRBV19 | NA | CASSITSGASTDTQYF | TGTGCCAGTAGTATAACTAGCGGGGCGAGCACAGATACGCAGTATTTT
TRBJ1-5 | TRBD1 | TRBV4-1 | NA | CASSQPDRADQPQHF | TGCGCCAGCAGCCAACCGGACAGGGCGGATCAGCCCCAGCATTTT
TRBJ2-1 | NA | TRBV19 | once | CASSAGAIEQFF | TGTGCCAGTAGTGCGGGCGCGATTGAGCAGTTCTTC
TRBJ1-6 | NA | TRBV28 | NA | CASSDLGPATFSSYNSPLHF | TGTGCCAGCAGCGACCTCGGCCCCGCGACTTTCAGCTCCTATAATTCACCCCTCCACTTT
TRBJ2-3 | TRBD2 | TRBV18 | once | CASSSNPGLLTDTQYF | TGTGCCAGCTCATCGAACCCGGGACTACTCACAGATACGCAGTATTTT
TRBJ2-7 | TRBD1 | TRBV28 | NA | CASSFLQGPSYEQYF | TGTGCCAGCAGTTTCCTACAGGGGCCTTCCTACGAGCAGTACTTC
TRBJ2-7 | NA | TRBV7-2 | NA | CASSPTRTASEQYF | TGTGCCAGCAGCCCGACCCGGACAGCCTCCGAGCAGTACTTC
TRBJ2-7 | TRBD2 | TRBV28 | NA | CASSFRREDYEQYF | TGTGCCAGCAGTTTCAGGCGGGAGGACTACGAGCAGTACTTC
TRBJ1-2 | TRBD1 | TRBV7-8 | NA | CASTSGAGSGQDGYTF | TGTGCCAGCACCTCAGGAGCCGGAAGTGGACAGGATGGCTACACCTTC
TRBJ1-4 | TRBD1 | TRBV6-1 | many | CASRDRGTNEKLFF | TGTGCCAGCAGGGACAGGGGAACTAATGAAAAACTGTTTTTT
TRBJ2-2 | NA | TRBV28 | NA | CASSTPAAIGTSRTGELFF | TGTGCCAGCAGTACCCCAGCGGCAATAGGAACAAGTAGAACCGGGGAGCTGTTTTTT